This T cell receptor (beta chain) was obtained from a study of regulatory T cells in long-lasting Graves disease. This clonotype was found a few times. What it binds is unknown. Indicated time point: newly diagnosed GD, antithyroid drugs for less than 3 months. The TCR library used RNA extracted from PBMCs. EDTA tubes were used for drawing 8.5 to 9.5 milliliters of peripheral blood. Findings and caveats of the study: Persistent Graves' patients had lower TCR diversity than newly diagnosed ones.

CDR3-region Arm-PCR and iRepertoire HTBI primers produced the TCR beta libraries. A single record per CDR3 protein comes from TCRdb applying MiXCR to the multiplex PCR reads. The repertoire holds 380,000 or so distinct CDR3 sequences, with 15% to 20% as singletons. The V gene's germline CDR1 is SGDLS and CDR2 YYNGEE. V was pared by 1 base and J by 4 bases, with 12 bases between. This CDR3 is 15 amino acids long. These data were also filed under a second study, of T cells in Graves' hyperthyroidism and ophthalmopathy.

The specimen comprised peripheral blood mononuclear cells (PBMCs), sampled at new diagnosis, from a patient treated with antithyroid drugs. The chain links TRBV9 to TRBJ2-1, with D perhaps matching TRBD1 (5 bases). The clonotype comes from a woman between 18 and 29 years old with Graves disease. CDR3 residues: CASSVYVTVYNEQFF. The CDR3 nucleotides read TGTGCCAGCAGCGTATATGTGACAGTTTACAATGAGCAGTTCTTC.